One and the same sample provided the 8 T cell receptor beta chains below, sequenced in a study of control samples from healthy donors and cancer patients. Measured with immunoSEQ multiplex PCR; TCRdb has only the in-frame clones, and not every one. This table has fewer than 200,000 clones, about 94% appearing once. The sample consisted of PBMCs. The receptors were gathered from a man aged 60 to 75 with colorectal cancer.

The chain links TRBV10-3 to TRBJ2-1; D remains unclear. The CDR3 is 13 residues long. CDR1 is ENHRY, CDR2 SYGVKD, per germline. Trimming pared 0 bases from V and 8 bases from J, leaving 8 bases between. In nucleotides, the CDR3 is TGTGCCATCAGTGAGTCGGCCTGGGATGAGCAGTTCTTC. Amino acid sequence: CAISESAWDEQFF.

This clone was detected once. The gene calls are TRBV5-1 and TRBJ1-2; D ambiguous. Trimming removed 5 bases at V and 0 bases at J, with 11 bases between. The V gene's germline CDR1 is SGHRS and CDR2 YFSETQ. CDR3 length: 14 amino acids. For the CDR3, the DNA is TGCGCCAGCAGAAGGCAGGAGCCTAACTATGGCTACACCTTC. Its translation is CASRRQEPNYGYTF.

The genes are TRBV12-3 or TRBV12-4 and TRBJ1-1; D call uncertain. Trimming pared 5 bases from V and 3 bases from J, leaving 4 bases between. CDR3 size: 11 residues. CDR3 DNA: TGTGCCAGCAGTCAGTACACTGAAGCTTTCTTT. This codes for CASSQYTEAFF.

This chain links TRBV5-3 with TRBJ1-5; the D gene is possibly TRBD1 (6 bases). TRBV5-3 counts as an open reading frame of uncertain function. The V end lost 1 base, the J end lost 0 bases, and 11 bases lay between the germline ends. This CDR3 spans 16 amino acids. The CDR3 region is CARSLFGGDSNQPQHF. The CDR3 DNA reads as TGTGCCAGAAGCTTGTTCGGGGGCGATAGCAATCAGCCCCAGCATTTT.

This chain connects TRBV20-1 to TRBJ1-5; perhaps TRBD1 as D (6 bases). Looked up from germline, CDR1 is DFQATT and CDR2 is SNEGSKA (reference sequence). The CDR3 totals 13 residues. Deletions cut 3 bases from V and 3 bases from J, with 9 bases between. The CDR3 bases are TGCAGTGCTAGTCCAGGGGTCAATCAGCCCCAGCATTTT. Its translation is CSASPGVNQPQHF.

The chain has TRBV11-3 and TRBJ2-3; D is perhaps TRBD2 (6 bases). V was pared by 5 bases and J by 5 bases, with 17 bases between. CDR1 and CDR2 from the germline V gene are SGHNT and YENEEA. The CDR3 runs 15 residues. The CDR3 reads CASSAGLVVGDTQYF. As DNA, the CDR3 is TGTGCCAGCAGCGCGGGACTGGTAGTGGGAGATACGCAGTATTTT.

This rearrangement joins TRBV5-5 to TRBJ2-7; perhaps TRBD1 as D (7 bases). CDR1 is SGHKS, CDR2 YYEKEE, per germline (reference sequence). CDR3 length: 15 residues. The V and J ends lost 4 bases and 3 bases respectively, with 17 bases between them. This chain's CDR3 is CASSPRRGRIYEQYF. CDR3 DNA sequence: TGTGCCAGCAGCCCGCGGAGGGGGCGGATCTACGAGCAGTACTTC.

For the CDR3, the DNA is TGTGCCAGCAGCTGGGACTTGAACACCGGGGAGCTGTTTTTT. It encodes CASSWDLNTGELFF. The chain has TRBV7-9 and TRBJ2-2; a weak D match, TRBD2 (6 bases). With 4 bases removed from V and 1 base from J, the gap between germline ends came to 7 bases. CDR1 is SEHNR and CDR2 is FQNEAQ in the germline V gene (reference sequence). CDR3 length: 14 residues.